This T cell receptor beta chain was captured in a study of CD8+ T cells in alopecia areata. Indicated treatment: oral pan-JAK inhibitor, 5-10 mg twice daily. This clone was observed a handful of times. As the sequencing template, cDNA was produced by extracting RNA and reverse transcribing it. Assay: immunoSEQ multiplex PCR; the TCRdb copy retains only in-frame clones and omits some. The table lists 150,000 to 200,000 clones, around 58% of them singletons. The sequence came from a human donor with alopecia areata. The sequences come from CD4+ T cells sorted from blood, collected at roughly week 55, from a patient treated with tofacitinib.

CDR3 residues: CASSSTENSPLHF. Written as DNA, the CDR3 is TGTGCCAGCAGTTCAACAGAGAATTCACCCCTCCACTTT. The chain employs TRBV6-1 and TRBJ1-6, with no clear D. V gave up 5 bases and J gave up 7 bases, with 9 bases separating them. Germline values: CDR1 MNHNS, CDR2 SASEGT. The CDR3 has 13 residues.